This TCR beta chain was found in a study of a mutant IDH1 vaccine in newly diagnosed glioma. V lost 0 bases to trimming and J lost 11 bases, with 11 bases between them. The CDR3 has 13 amino acids. Germline V gives CDR1 SGHNT, CDR2 YYREEE (reference sequence). In the case of this clone: Its antigen is undetermined.

Regarding time point: week 11, during vaccination. Topical imiquimod was applied with each vaccine dose, which held 300 ug of mutant IDH1 20-mer peptide. Clones were read by immunoSEQ multiplex PCR, and TCRdb kept only the in-frame ones, dropping some. The table lists about 35,000 clones, over 70% of them singletons. The material was peripheral blood mononuclear cells (PBMCs), obtained from a glioma patient whose treatment included an IDH1 peptide vaccine. V and J are TRBV5-4 and TRBJ1-4; TRBD1 is a possible D gene (6 bases). This receptor was obtained from a woman aged 25-40 years with glioma. Some clones in this sample may be carry-over from other donors' samples. The CDR3 coding sequence is TGTGCCAGCAGCTTGGAGGGGGGAGGGAAACTGTTTTTT. It is translated as CASSLEGGGKLFF.